The rows below give T cell receptor beta chains drawn from one sample of a study of CD8 T cells in ankylosing spondylitis. TCRdb reprocessed the 5' RACE reads via MiXCR and lists one record per CDR3 protein. The sample holds fewer than 180,000 distinct CDR3 sequences, under 55% seen once. Sequenced material: synovial fluid, either unsorted or a sorted T cell fraction (not recorded which). The receptors shown here come from a male donor with ankylosing spondylitis. Both conserved end residues are part of each CDR3. D genes are given only for firm matches. A clone size is listed for some rows: how often the clone was seen (once, few, many), or a class if it is expanded.

d_gene | j_gene | abundance | v_gene | CDR3aa
- | TRBJ2-2 | many | TRBV6-5 | CASSYLSGGPGELFF
TRBD2 | TRBJ2-1 | - | TRBV13 | CASSPGTSGGLGGQFF
TRBD2 | TRBJ2-7 | - | TRBV10-3 | CAISVRLAGIFYEQYF
TRBD2 | TRBJ2-5 | - | TRBV25-1 | CASSPRTSGKETQYF
- | TRBJ2-2 | once | TRBV5-1 | CASSLAESTGELFF
TRBD2 | TRBJ2-1 | - | TRBV20-1 | CSAPRDYYNEQFF
- | TRBJ1-5 | few | TRBV7-9 | CASSIGSGNQPQHF
TRBD1 | TRBJ1-1 | - | TRBV5-1 | CASSLAETGLNTEAFF
- | TRBJ2-2 | - | TRBV6-5 | CASSPLAGELFF
- | TRBJ2-2 | - | TRBV5-5 | CASSSAISGVIVPGELFF
- | TRBJ2-2 | - | TRBV12-3/TRBV12-4 | CATQGGAGELFF
TRBD1 | TRBJ1-6 | many | TRBV20-1 | CSARDHDRDRSPLHF
- | TRBJ1-5 | many | TRBV28 | CASSRSSNQPQHF
TRBD1 | TRBJ2-5 | - | TRBV5-1 | CASSYHMVDRGHGETQYF
- | TRBJ2-1 | many | TRBV4-2 | CASSQETGDWDEQFF
- | TRBJ2-7 | few | TRBV7-9 | CATLLLSGNEQYF
- | TRBJ2-7 | - | TRBV6-6 | CASSYAGYEQYF
- | TRBJ2-1 | many | TRBV5-6 | CASRQYRDNYNEQFF
TRBD1 | TRBJ1-1 | few | TRBV5-4 | CASSFDRVHTEAFF
- | TRBJ1-5 | - | TRBV27 | CASSPTARNQPQHF
- | TRBJ2-7 | - | TRBV5-1 | CASSLYSYEQYF
- | TRBJ2-7 | - | TRBV20-1 | CSAYRRAPYEQYF
- | TRBJ1-2 | few | TRBV6-5 | CASSPDRFSYTF
- | TRBJ2-1 | - | TRBV7-8 | CASSLGLAGASYNEQFF
- | TRBJ1-1 | - | TRBV6-1 | CASSEREIREAFF
- | TRBJ2-7 | - | TRBV5-1 | CASSLGAGPRPLFSYEQYF
- | TRBJ1-4 | once | TRBV11-2 | CASSLVKWGPMEEKLFF
TRBD1 | TRBJ2-1 | few | TRBV11-2 | CASSLDAGTGYDEQFF
TRBD2 | TRBJ2-5 | - | TRBV4-1 | CASSQDRSGGNSGDLLETQYF
TRBD2 | TRBJ2-2 | few | TRBV28 | CASSPWGTRNTGELFF
TRBD1 | TRBJ2-7 | - | TRBV11-2 | CASSPLRTGAYEQYF
- | TRBJ1-2 | - | TRBV10-2 | CASTSGGGDYGYTF
- | TRBJ1-5 | - | TRBV27 | CASSGTGTDNQPQHF
TRBD2 | TRBJ2-3 | - | TRBV6-1 | CASTRTSVSTDTQYF
- | TRBJ2-1 | few | TRBV6-6 | CASSYPFFFEQFF
- | TRBJ2-3 | few | TRBV13 | CASSLEGGASTDTQYF
- | TRBJ2-3 | few | TRBV10-3 | CAIRGLPPGDTQYF
- | TRBJ2-2 | - | TRBV15 | CATSRTPTKMNTGELFF
- | TRBJ2-3 | few | TRBV12-3/TRBV12-4 | CASSFWGIDTQYF
- | TRBJ2-7 | - | TRBV4-1 | CASSQNFLTLNSYEQYF
TRBD1 | TRBJ2-1 | few | TRBV15 | CATSRGQGGFNEQFF